The subject of this entry is one T cell receptor (beta chain). The antigen is unknown. This CDR3 is built from 12 residues. The V gene lost 0 bases and the J gene lost 13 bases, with 12 bases spanning the gap. CDR1 LGHNA and CDR2 YSLEER come from the germline V gene. The PCR contained 60 Vbeta and 13 Jbeta primers. In the study's own analysis: The authors later counted 70 million to 85 million unique TCR beta chains, roughly 10 million of them shared. Produced via immunoSEQ multiplex PCR; TCRdb's table is partial and in-frame only. The DNA was the basis for D and trimming; V, J and clone size are from that table. This table holds about 130,000 clones, about 79% found once. This sample was included in a study of cytomegalovirus exposure and HLA in healthy donors. Study-level results: Upon later analysis, HLA-associated TCR beta chains proved more clonally expanded than other, equally common chains. Productive status was seen about 90% or about 30% of the time for most TCR beta V segments in an earlier analysis. Reportedly, HLA-A and HLA-B alleles of most subjects were accurately predicted from TCR beta.

The chain is built from TRBV4-3 and TRBJ1-2, with TRBD1 as a possible D gene (6 bases). This receptor was obtained from a man aged 50-60 years in good health and CMV-seronegative. The sample comprised PBMCs. The CDR3 reads CASSQDRGSFTF. In DNA form, the CDR3 reads TGCGCCAGCAGCCAAGATAGGGGGTCTTTCACCTTC.